This TCR beta chain was sequenced in a study of CD8 T cells in Susac syndrome. General study findings and limits: Only a relatively small number of individuals were included in the TCR sequencing and HLA analysis.

TCR beta sequencing covered blood CD8+ and CD4+ T cells. Isolation of CD8+ and CD4+ T cells was performed negatively, whereas enrichment of TEMRA cells was done by FACS. The V gene lost 6 bases and the J gene lost 1 base, with 12 bases spanning the gap. The CDR3 runs to 14 residues. The germline V gene has CDR1 MDHEN and CDR2 SYDVKM. Reverse transcription used about 0.45 to 1 ug RNA and random hexamers. The method of amplification for TCR beta CDR3 was immunoSEQ multiplex PCR, covering 54 Vbeta and 13 Jbeta. MiXCR, run by TCRdb on the immunoSEQ multiplex PCR reads, gives a single entry per CDR3 protein. The top ten clones hold 0.1% of a sample with around 190,000 distinct CDR3 sequences, over 85% of them seen once. About this clonotype itself: Its antigen is still unknown.

This TCR derives from a human donor in good health. The genes are TRBV28 and TRBJ2-5; D is perhaps TRBD1 (5 bases). The source material was CD4+ T cells from PBMCs. CDR3 nucleotides: TGTGCCAGCAGCCTAATGACAGTCCAAGAGACCCAGTACTTC. Protein: CASSLMTVQETQYF. Looking up the rest from reference TRBV28 and TRBJ2-5 gives the full variable domain: DVKVTQSSRYLVKRTGEKVFLECVQDMDHENMFWYRQDPGLGLRLIYFSYDVKMKEKGDIPEGYSVSREKKERFSLILESASTNQTSMYLCASSLMTVQETQYFGPGTRLLVL.